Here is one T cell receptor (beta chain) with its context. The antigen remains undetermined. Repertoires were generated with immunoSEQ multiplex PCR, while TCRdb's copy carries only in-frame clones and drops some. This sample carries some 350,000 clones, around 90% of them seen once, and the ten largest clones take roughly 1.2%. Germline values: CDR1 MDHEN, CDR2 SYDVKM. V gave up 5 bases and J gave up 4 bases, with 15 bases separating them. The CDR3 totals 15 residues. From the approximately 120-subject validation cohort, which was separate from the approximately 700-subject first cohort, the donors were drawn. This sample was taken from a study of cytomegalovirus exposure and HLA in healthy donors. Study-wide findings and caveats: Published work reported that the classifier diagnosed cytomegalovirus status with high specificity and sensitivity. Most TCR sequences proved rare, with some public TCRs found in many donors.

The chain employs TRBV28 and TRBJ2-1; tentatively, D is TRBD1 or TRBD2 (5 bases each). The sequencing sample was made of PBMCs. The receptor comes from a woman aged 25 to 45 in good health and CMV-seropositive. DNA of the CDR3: TGTGCCAGCAGTGTCCTCAGGGTAGCGTACAATGAGCAGTTCTTC. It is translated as CASSVLRVAYNEQFF. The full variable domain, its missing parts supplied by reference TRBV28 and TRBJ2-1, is DVKVTQSSRYLVKRTGEKVFLECVQDMDHENMFWYRQDPGLGLRLIYFSYDVKMKEKGDIPEGYSVSREKKERFSLILESASTNQTSMYLCASSVLRVAYNEQFFGPGTRLTVL.